This TCR beta chain comes out of a study of blood T cell repertoires in COVID-19. For the study at large: Donors in the United States, Italy and Spain gave samples during acute or convalescent COVID-19.

Assay used: immunoSEQ multiplex PCR; TCRdb lists only in-frame clones, some missing. There are under 150,000 clones in the sample; 65% to 85% occur only once, and under 2% lies in the top ten. V dropped 3 bases and J dropped 4 bases, with 19 bases sitting between them. This CDR3 spans 17 amino acids. The germline CDR1 and CDR2 sequences are KGHSH and LQKENI. Sequenced material: peripheral blood. The chain is built from TRBV18 and TRBJ1-5; perhaps TRBD1 as D (6 bases). The receptor was isolated from a man aged 50 or older with acute or convalescent COVID-19. CDR3 sequence: CASSPQGRVGFNQPQHF. As DNA, the CDR3 is TGTGCCAGCTCACCCCAGGGGAGGGTCGGGTTTAATCAGCCCCAGCATTTT. Combining the CDR3 with reference TRBV18 and TRBJ1-5 gives the whole variable domain NAGVMQNPRHLVRRRGQEARLRCSPMKGHSHVYWYRQLPEEGLKFMVYLQKENIIDESGMPKERFSAEFPKEGPSILRIQQVVRGDSAAYFCASSPQGRVGFNQPQHFGDGTRLSIL.